The 32 T cell receptor beta chains in this list originate from one sample, sequenced in a study of blood T cell repertoires in COVID-19. Measured with immunoSEQ multiplex PCR; TCRdb has only the in-frame clones, and not every one. Found here are 60,000 to 100,000 clones, approximately 90% of them singletons; the top ten hold 4% to 5.5%. Sequencing input: peripheral blood. These receptors all stem from a man over 45 with active COVID-19.

This chain connects TRBV11-2 to TRBJ2-2; 8 bases agree with TRBD1. This CDR3 region has 15 residues. Germline V gene sequence: CDR1 SGHAT, CDR2 FQNNGV. V lost 5 bases and J lost 2; bases outside the gene matches: 4. CDR3 DNA: TGTGCCAGCAGCCGGACAGGGTCAAACACCGGGGAGCTGTTTTTT. As protein: CASSRTGSNTGELFF.

In its sample, this clone was seen a few times. J is TRBJ1-1 and V is TRBV6-1, with 7 bases that match TRBD1. Germline trimming cut 2 bases from V and 10 bases from J; bases unmatched to any gene: 13. The length of the CDR3 is 15 residues. Germline V gene sequence: CDR1 MNHNS, CDR2 SASEGT. The CDR3 protein is CASSELARGGLGAFF. The CDR3 coding sequence is TGTGCCAGCAGTGAATTGGCCAGGGGGGGACTAGGAGCTTTCTTT.

The CDR3 nucleotides read TGTGCCACCAGCAGAGATATGGGACAGGGACGCTTGGGCTACACCTTC. Its protein product is CATSRDMGQGRLGYTF. The chain joins TRBV15 to TRBJ1-2, with 9 bases matching TRBD1. This CDR3 spans 16 amino acids. Looked up from germline, CDR1 is LNHNV and CDR2 is YYDKDF (reference sequence). V shed 0 bases and J 8 bases; nucleotides not matched to a gene: 10. Filled out from reference TRBV15 and TRBJ1-2, the complete variable domain reads DAMVIQNPRYQVTQFGKPVTLSCSQTLNHNVMYWYQQKSSQAPKLLFHYYDKDFNNEADTPDNFQSRRPNTSFCFLDIRSPGLGDTAMYLCATSRDMGQGRLGYTFGSGTRLTVV.

The chain joins TRBV9 to TRBJ2-1, with D maybe TRBD1 (5 bases). Germline V gene data show CDR1 as SGDLS and CDR2 as YYNGEE. This CDR3 is 16 amino acids long. V was cut by 5 bases and J by 0 bases, with 15 bases left in between. CDR3 residues: CASSDSGWSSYNEQFF. In DNA form, the CDR3 reads TGTGCCAGCAGTGATTCAGGGTGGAGCTCCTACAATGAGCAGTTCTTC.

The chain is built from TRBV27 and TRBJ2-7; D gene uncertain. Germline values: CDR1 MNHEY, CDR2 SMNVEV (reference sequence). The ends were cut back, 6 bases at V and 0 bases at J, with 12 bases in the middle. This CDR3 is 14 amino acids long. DNA of the CDR3: TGTGCCAGCAGGATTGGAGTGGGCTCCTACGAGCAGTACTTC. This codes for CASRIGVGSYEQYF.

This clone came up once. The J gene is TRBJ1-5, the V gene TRBV5-4, with a possible D match to TRBD1 (5 bases). Deletions cut 3 bases from V and 5 bases from J, with 12 bases between. Looked up from germline, CDR1 is SGHNT and CDR2 is YYREEE (reference sequence). The CDR3 runs 14 residues. The CDR3 loop is CASSSRGSDQPQHF. CDR3 nucleotides: TGTGCCAGCAGCTCGCGGGGCAGTGATCAGCCCCAGCATTTT.

The chain links TRBV4-3 to TRBJ2-3, with TRBD2 identical over 13 bases. V shed 1 base, J shed 5 bases, and the junction held 9 bases outside the gene matches. This CDR3 region has 18 residues. Germline values: CDR1 LGHNA, CDR2 YSLEER. The CDR3 is CASSQVPGLAGVRDTQYF. CDR3 DNA: TGCGCCAGCAGCCAAGTTCCCGGACTAGCGGGGGTACGAGATACGCAGTATTTT.

The genes are TRBV11-2 and TRBJ1-2, with 7 bases identical to TRBD1. Trimming at V came to 4 bases and at J to 6 bases, leaving 17 bases not matched to a gene. CDR3 length equals 17 residues. Germline assignment: CDR1 SGHAT and CDR2 FQNNGV. The CDR3 sequence is CASSSTTGRPVGDGYTF. CDR3 nucleotide sequence: TGTGCCAGCAGCTCCACGACAGGGCGGCCAGTGGGGGATGGCTACACCTTC.

This clone is termed medium-sized. The V and J genes are TRBV28 and TRBJ2-7; 7 bases agree with TRBD1. The germline V gene has CDR1 MDHEN and CDR2 SYDVKM. This CDR3 region has 15 residues. V lost 5 bases, J lost 2 bases, and 9 bases stayed unmatched. The CDR3 nucleotides read TGTGCCAGCAGTCCAGGACAGGCGCCGACCTACGAGCAGTACTTC. Its protein is CASSPGQAPTYEQYF. Supplemented by reference TRBV28 and TRBJ2-7, the full variable domain reads DVKVTQSSRYLVKRTGEKVFLECVQDMDHENMFWYRQDPGLGLRLIYFSYDVKMKEKGDIPEGYSVSREKKERFSLILESASTNQTSMYLCASSPGQAPTYEQYFGPGTRLTVT.

This clone was seen ten or more times. CDR3 sequence: CASSIDHGTGFVQPQHF. The CDR3 bases are TGTGCCAGTAGTATAGATCATGGGACAGGGTTTGTTCAGCCCCAGCATTTT. The V gene is TRBV19, the J gene TRBJ1-5; 9 bases are shared with TRBD1. After removal of 0 bases from V and 6 bases from J, the junction contained 9 bases not matched to a gene. CDR3 length: 17 amino acids. Germline V gene lookup returns CDR1 LNHDA and CDR2 SQIVND (reference sequence).

The chain joins TRBV9 to TRBJ1-2; TRBD1 matches at 7 bases. The ends lost 2 bases at V and 8 bases at J; junction bases unmatched: 6. The CDR3 runs to 13 residues. The germline gives CDR1 SGDLS, CDR2 YYNGEE. CDR3 residues: CASSVSDRAGYTF. As DNA, the CDR3 is TGTGCCAGCAGCGTGTCCGACAGGGCGGGCTACACCTTC.

The chain combines TRBV30 with TRBJ2-7, with a possible D match to TRBD1 (5 bases). The CDR3 length is 14 residues. CDR1 and CDR2 from the germline V gene are GTSNPN and SVGIG (reference sequence). V was shortened by 0 bases and J by 2 bases, with 11 bases between the two germline ends. CDR3 sequence reads: CAWSVNAGPYEQYF. CDR3 nucleotides: TGTGCCTGGAGTGTAAACGCAGGGCCCTACGAGCAGTACTTC. The full variable domain, with the rest looked up from reference TRBV30 and TRBJ2-7, is SQTIHQWPATLVQPVGSPLSLECTVEGTSNPNLYWYRQAAGRGLQLLFYSVGIGQISSEVPQNLSASRPQDRQFILSSKKLLLSDSGFYLCAWSVNAGPYEQYFGPGTRLTVT.

The chain employs TRBV12-3 or TRBV12-4 and TRBJ1-6; D is ambiguous. Between the trimmed V and J ends, which lost 3 bases and 11 bases, there was a span of 8 bases. The CDR3 runs 12 residues. This CDR3 is CASSLRMPPLHF. DNA for the CDR3: TGTGCCAGCAGTTTGAGGATGCCACCCCTCCACTTT.

The rearrangement joins TRBV19 to TRBJ2-7; weak D call: TRBD2 (6 bases). The CDR3 loop spans 14 amino acids. The germline gives CDR1 LNHDA, CDR2 SQIVND (reference sequence). Between the trimmed V and J ends, which lost 6 bases and 7 bases, there was a span of 19 bases. For the CDR3, the DNA is TGTGCCAGTAGGACGACTGGGATCGCGGGGGAGCAGTACTTC. Protein product: CASRTTGIAGEQYF. Combining the CDR3 with reference TRBV19 and TRBJ2-7 gives the whole variable domain DGGITQSPKYLFRKEGQNVTLSCEQNLNHDAMYWYRQDPGQGLRLIYYSQIVNDFQKGDIAEGYSVSREKKESFPLTVTSAQKNPTAFYLCASRTTGIAGEQYFGPGTRLTVT.

V gene TRBV6-2 or TRBV6-3 combines with J gene TRBJ1-2; D is uncertain. Germline-derived CDR1 and CDR2 are MNHEY and SVGEGT. Trimming shortened V by 5 bases and J by 4 bases, and 20 bases separated the two germline ends. The CDR3 runs 16 residues. Here the CDR3 DNA reads TGTGCCAGCAGTCCCAGCGTGGTGCGGCGGGTCTATGGCTACACCTTC. Its protein is CASSPSVVRRVYGYTF.

The chain uses TRBV4-2 and TRBJ1-4; D is unclear. Germline V CDR1 and CDR2: LGHNA, YNFKEQ. Trimming shortened V by 3 bases and J by 2 bases, and 13 bases separated the two germline ends. CDR3 length: 16 amino acids. CDR3 amino acids: CASSHVGSSTNEKLFF. The CDR3 bases are TGTGCCAGCAGCCACGTAGGGAGTTCGACTAATGAAAAACTGTTTTTT.

This clone was seen a few times. The J gene is TRBJ1-3, the V gene TRBV7-9, with D possibly matching TRBD1 (6 bases). The CDR3 loop spans 15 amino acids. Trimming took 7 bases from V and 0 from J, leaving 13 bases between them. Germline CDR1 reads SEHNR; CDR2 reads FQNEAQ (reference sequence). CDR3 sequence reads: CASITGTVSGNTIYF. In DNA form, the CDR3 reads TGTGCCAGCATTACAGGGACGGTCTCTGGAAACACCATATATTTT.

The chain links TRBV3-1 (or the pseudogene TRBV3-2) to TRBJ1-4, with a tentative D call TRBD1 (5 bases). CDR3 length: 16 residues. CDR1 LGHDT and CDR2 YNNKEL come from the germline V gene (reference sequence). V dropped 2 bases and J dropped 5 bases, with 15 bases sitting between them. The CDR3 bases are TGTGCCAGCAGCCAATTAGGCCCGGGGGTAAATGAAAAACTGTTTTTT. It specifies CASSQLGPGVNEKLFF.

The chain combines TRBV6-2 or TRBV6-3 with TRBJ2-5; possibly TRBD1 for D (5 bases). CDR1 and CDR2 (germline): MNHEY, SVGEGT. The CDR3 is 17 residues long. The V gene lost 4 bases and the J gene lost 3 bases, with 21 bases spanning the gap. CDR3 nucleotide sequence: TGTGCCAGCAGTTCTCTAGGGGAAAGTAAGAGAAAAGAGACCCAGTACTTC. This gives the protein CASSSLGESKRKETQYF.

Only one count was recorded for this clone. V and J are TRBV28 and TRBJ1-3; D unclear. V dropped 5 bases and J dropped 0 bases, with 20 bases sitting between them. The germline V gene encodes CDR1 MDHEN and CDR2 SYDVKM. The CDR3 length is 18 residues. The CDR3 nucleotides read TGTGCCAGCAGTCCAGCCCCGGGAAGGACTAGCTCTGGAAACACCATATATTTT. This sequence encodes CASSPAPGRTSSGNTIYF.

The chain uses TRBV28 and TRBJ2-3; TRBD1 is a possible D gene (5 bases). V was trimmed by 7 bases and J by 4 bases, leaving 24 bases between them. In germline, CDR1 is MDHEN, CDR2 SYDVKM. CDR3 length equals 17 residues. The CDR3 is CASTNTGPGVSADTQYF. In nucleotides, the CDR3 is TGTGCCAGCACCAATACAGGACCAGGAGTAAGTGCAGATACGCAGTATTTT.

This rearrangement joins TRBV4-2 to TRBJ1-1; 9 bases map to TRBD1. The CDR3 is made up of 14 amino acids. The germline V gene encodes CDR1 LGHNA and CDR2 YNFKEQ. The ends lost 3 bases at V and 6 bases at J; junction bases unmatched: 5. The CDR3 nucleotides are TGTGCCAGCAGCCAGTGGGACAGGGACGCTGAAGCTTTCTTT. This translates into CASSQWDRDAEAFF.

This rearrangement joins TRBV12-5 to TRBJ2-1; TRBD2 matches 14 bases. This CDR3 is built from 16 residues. Germline CDR1 and CDR2: LGHNT and FRNRAP. With 0 bases clipped from V and 8 bases from J, the junction kept 3 bases outside the gene matches. The DNA for the CDR3 is TGTGCTAGTGGTTTGGTACTGGGACTAGCGGGAGATGAGCAGTTCTTC. Residues: CASGLVLGLAGDEQFF.

About this clone itself: Compared with germline, one end of the junction differs, possibly owing to a read error. The gene calls are TRBV5-1 and TRBJ2-6, with 8 bases lining up with TRBD1. This CDR3 has 19 amino acids. In germline, CDR1 is SGHRS, CDR2 YFSETQ. CDR3 in DNA: TGCGCCAGCAGGTTGGGGGCGGGACAGGCGCTCTCTGGGGCCAACGTCCTGACTTTC. This encodes CASRLGAGQALSGANVLTF.

The chain combines TRBV9 with TRBJ2-5, with D maybe TRBD1 (6 bases). Germline V gene data show CDR1 as SGDLS and CDR2 as YYNGEE. With 1 base removed from V and 4 bases from J, the gap between germline ends came to 8 bases. The length of the CDR3 is 13 residues. CDR3 coding DNA: TGTGCCAGCAGCGTAAGAGGGGGAGAGACCCAGTACTTC. Its protein is CASSVRGGETQYF.

The V gene is TRBV5-4, the J gene TRBJ2-7; TRBD2 is a possible D gene (6 bases). This CDR3 comprises 15 residues. The germline V gene has CDR1 SGHNT and CDR2 YYREEE (reference sequence). The V end lost 4 bases, the J end lost 0 bases, and 14 bases lay between the germline ends. CDR3 protein: CASSGSGSRSYEQYF. The CDR3 DNA reads TGTGCCAGCAGCGGTAGCGGCTCCCGCTCCTACGAGCAGTACTTC.

This chain links TRBV19 with TRBJ1-1; 10 bases are a match to TRBD1. V shed 1 base, J shed 3 bases, and the junction held 2 bases outside the gene matches. The CDR3 length is 15 residues. The V gene's germline CDR1 is LNHDA and CDR2 SQIVND (reference sequence). The CDR3 DNA reads as TGTGCCAGTAGTATAGGGGGGACAGGGGACACTGAAGCTTTCTTT. This encodes CASSIGGTGDTEAFF.

The chain uses TRBV18 and TRBJ1-6, with D perhaps TRBD1 (5 bases). The CDR3 runs 13 residues. Germline V gene lookup returns CDR1 KGHSH and CDR2 LQKENI. The V end lost 7 bases, the J end lost 10 bases, and 14 bases lay between the germline ends. CDR3 DNA sequence: TGTGCCAGCTTCCAGGGTTTTGGGTCACCCCTCCACTTT. Translated: CASFQGFGSPLHF.

The chain links TRBV5-4 to TRBJ2-7; TRBD1 matches at 7 bases. The CDR3 is 15 amino acids. V lost 0 bases to trimming and J lost 2 bases; unmatched junction nucleotides: 5. Germline values: CDR1 SGHNT, CDR2 YYREEE (reference sequence). The CDR3 loop reads CASSLEGQGAYEQYF. In DNA, the CDR3 is TGTGCCAGCAGCTTGGAGGGGCAGGGGGCCTACGAGCAGTACTTC.

The rearrangement links TRBV6-5 to TRBJ1-2; 7 bases align to TRBD1. Germline V gives CDR1 MNHEY, CDR2 SVGAGI. This CDR3 region has 14 residues. V lost 6 bases to trimming and J lost 4 bases; unmatched junction nucleotides: 8. CDR3 nucleotide sequence: TGTGCCAGCAGCCCCGACAGGGACACCTATGGCTACACCTTC. Its protein product is CASSPDRDTYGYTF.

The V gene is TRBV29-1, the J gene TRBJ2-5; TRBD1 matches at 7 bases. With 7 bases clipped from V and 0 bases from J, the junction kept 5 bases outside the gene matches. This CDR3 is built from 13 residues. Germline-derived CDR1 and CDR2 are SQVTM and ANQGSEA. The CDR3 is CSATRGYQETQYF. The CDR3 nucleotides read TGCAGCGCAACCAGGGGGTACCAAGAGACCCAGTACTTC.

J is TRBJ2-2 and V is TRBV15; 9 bases agree with TRBD2. Trimming took 1 base from V and 3 from J; bases not matched to a gene: 6. CDR3 length: 17 residues. Germline CDR1 LNHNV, CDR2 YYDKDF (reference sequence). The DNA for the CDR3 is TGTGCCACCAGCAGAGCGGCGGGAGGGCCCTACACCGGGGAGCTGTTTTTT. Translated: CATSRAAGGPYTGELFF.